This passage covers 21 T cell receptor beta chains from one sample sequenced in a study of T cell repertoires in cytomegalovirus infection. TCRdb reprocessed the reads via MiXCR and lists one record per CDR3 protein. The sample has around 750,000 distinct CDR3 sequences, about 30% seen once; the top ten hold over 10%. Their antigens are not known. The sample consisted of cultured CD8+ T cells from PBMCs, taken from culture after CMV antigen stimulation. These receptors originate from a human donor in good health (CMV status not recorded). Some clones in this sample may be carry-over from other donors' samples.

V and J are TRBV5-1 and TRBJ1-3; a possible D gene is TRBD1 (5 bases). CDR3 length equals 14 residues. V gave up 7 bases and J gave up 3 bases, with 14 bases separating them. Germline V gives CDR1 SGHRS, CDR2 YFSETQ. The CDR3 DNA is TGCGCCAGCCGTACGGGACCTGGTGGAAACACCATATATTTT. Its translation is CASRTGPGGNTIYF.

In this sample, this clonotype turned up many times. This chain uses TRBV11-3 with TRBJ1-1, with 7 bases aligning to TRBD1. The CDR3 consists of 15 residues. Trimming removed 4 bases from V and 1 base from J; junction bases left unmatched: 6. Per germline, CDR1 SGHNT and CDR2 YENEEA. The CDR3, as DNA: TGTGCCAGCAGCTCCAGACAGGGAGCGAACACTGAAGCTTTCTTT. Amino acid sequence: CASSSRQGANTEAFF.

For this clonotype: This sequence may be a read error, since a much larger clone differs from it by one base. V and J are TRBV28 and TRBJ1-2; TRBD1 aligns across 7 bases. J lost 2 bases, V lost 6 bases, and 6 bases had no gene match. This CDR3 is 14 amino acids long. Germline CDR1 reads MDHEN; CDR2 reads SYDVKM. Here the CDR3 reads CASSLPGQNYGYTF. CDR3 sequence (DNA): TGTGCCAGCAGCCTGCCGGGACAGAACTATGGCTACACCTTC.

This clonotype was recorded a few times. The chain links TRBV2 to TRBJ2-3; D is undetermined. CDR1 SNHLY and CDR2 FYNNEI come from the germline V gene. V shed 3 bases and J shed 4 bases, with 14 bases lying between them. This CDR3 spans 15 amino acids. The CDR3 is CASSEAAHPPDTQYF. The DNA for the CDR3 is TGTGCCAGCAGTGAGGCAGCTCACCCCCCAGATACGCAGTATTTT.

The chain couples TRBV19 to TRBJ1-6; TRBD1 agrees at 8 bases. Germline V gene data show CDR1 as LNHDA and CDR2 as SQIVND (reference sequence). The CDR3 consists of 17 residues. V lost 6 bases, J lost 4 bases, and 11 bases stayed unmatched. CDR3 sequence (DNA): TGTGCCAGTAGAATGGAGGCCAGGGGGCGATATAATTCACCCCTCCACTTT. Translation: CASRMEARGRYNSPLHF.

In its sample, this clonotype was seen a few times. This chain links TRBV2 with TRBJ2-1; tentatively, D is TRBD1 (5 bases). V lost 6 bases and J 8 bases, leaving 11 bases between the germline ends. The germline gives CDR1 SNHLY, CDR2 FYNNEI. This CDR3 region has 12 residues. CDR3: CASRESGYEQFF. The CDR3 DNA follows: TGTGCCAGCAGGGAGTCAGGGTATGAGCAGTTCTTC.

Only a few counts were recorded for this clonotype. The CDR3 DNA follows: TGTGCCAGCAGCTTGCTGAAGGGGGCTTGGACTGAAGCTTTCTTT. Its translation: CASSLLKGAWTEAFF. The V and J genes are TRBV5-5 and TRBJ1-1, with TRBD1 matching 7 bases. Trimming removed 1 base from V and 5 bases from J; junction bases left unmatched: 8. This CDR3 comprises 15 residues. Looked up from germline, CDR1 is SGHKS and CDR2 is YYEKEE (reference sequence).

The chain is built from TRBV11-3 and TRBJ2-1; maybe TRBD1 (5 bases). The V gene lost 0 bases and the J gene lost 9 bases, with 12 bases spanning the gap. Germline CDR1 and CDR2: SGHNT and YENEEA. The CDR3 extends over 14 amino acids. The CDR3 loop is CASSLEDTSIEQFF. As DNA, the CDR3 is TGTGCCAGCAGCTTAGAGGACACCTCCATTGAGCAGTTCTTC.

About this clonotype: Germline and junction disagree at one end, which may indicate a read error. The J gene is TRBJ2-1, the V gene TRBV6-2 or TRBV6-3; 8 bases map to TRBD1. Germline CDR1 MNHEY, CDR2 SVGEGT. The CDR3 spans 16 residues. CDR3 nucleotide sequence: TGTGCCAACAGTTTACTAGGGACAGGAGATTACAATGAGCAGTTCTTC. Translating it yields CANSLLGTGDYNEQFF.

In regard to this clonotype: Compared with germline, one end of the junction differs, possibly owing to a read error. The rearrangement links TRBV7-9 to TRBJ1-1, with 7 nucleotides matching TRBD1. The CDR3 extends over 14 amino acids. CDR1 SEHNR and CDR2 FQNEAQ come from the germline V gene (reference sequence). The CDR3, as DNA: TGTGTCAGCAGCCCAACAACAGGGGTGACTGGAGCTTTCTTT. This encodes CVSSPTTGVTGAFF. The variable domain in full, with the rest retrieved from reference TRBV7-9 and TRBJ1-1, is DTGVSQNPRHKITKRGQNVTFRCDPISEHNRLYWYRQTLGQGPEFLTYFQNEAQLEKSRLLSDRFSAERPKGSFSTLEIQRTEQGDSAMYLCVSSPTTGVTGAFFGQGTRLTVV.

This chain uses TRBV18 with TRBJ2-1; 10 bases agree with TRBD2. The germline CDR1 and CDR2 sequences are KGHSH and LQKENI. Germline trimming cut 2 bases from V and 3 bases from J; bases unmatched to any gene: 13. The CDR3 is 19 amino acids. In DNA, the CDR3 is TGTGCCAGCTCACCAAAGCGTGGAACTAGCGGGGTGAACTACAATGAGCAGTTCTTC. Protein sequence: CASSPKRGTSGVNYNEQFF.

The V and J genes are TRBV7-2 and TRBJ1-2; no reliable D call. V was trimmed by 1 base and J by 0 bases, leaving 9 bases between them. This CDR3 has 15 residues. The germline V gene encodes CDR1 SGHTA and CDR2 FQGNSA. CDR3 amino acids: CASSLGLQTNYGYTF. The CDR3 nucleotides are TGTGCCAGCAGCTTAGGTCTACAGACTAACTATGGCTACACCTTC. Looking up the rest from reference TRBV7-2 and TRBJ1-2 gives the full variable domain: GAGVSQSPSNKVTEKGKDVELRCDPISGHTALYWYRQSLGQGLEFLIYFQGNSAPDKSGLPSDRFSAERTGGSVSTLTIQRTQQEDSAVYLCASSLGLQTNYGYTFGSGTRLTVV.

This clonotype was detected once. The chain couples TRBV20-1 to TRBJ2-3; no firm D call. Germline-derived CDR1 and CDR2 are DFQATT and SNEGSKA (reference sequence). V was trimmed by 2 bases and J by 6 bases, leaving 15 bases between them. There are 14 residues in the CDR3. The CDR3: CSARWPPARDTQYF. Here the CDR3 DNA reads TGCAGTGCTAGATGGCCCCCTGCCAGGGATACGCAGTATTTT.

This CDR3 reads CASRDKTNSPLHF. CDR3 in DNA: TGTGCCAGCAGGGACAAAACTAATTCACCCCTCCACTTT. This chain connects TRBV12-3 or TRBV12-4 to TRBJ1-6; D perhaps matches TRBD1 (5 bases). The V gene lost 6 bases and the J gene lost 6 bases, with 9 bases spanning the gap. The CDR3 length is 13 residues.

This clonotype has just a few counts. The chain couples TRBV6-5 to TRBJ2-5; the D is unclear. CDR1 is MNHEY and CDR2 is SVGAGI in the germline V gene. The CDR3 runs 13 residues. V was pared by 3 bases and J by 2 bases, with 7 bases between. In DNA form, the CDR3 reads TGTGCCAGCAGTTATGAAGCACAAGAGACCCAGTACTTC. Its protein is CASSYEAQETQYF.

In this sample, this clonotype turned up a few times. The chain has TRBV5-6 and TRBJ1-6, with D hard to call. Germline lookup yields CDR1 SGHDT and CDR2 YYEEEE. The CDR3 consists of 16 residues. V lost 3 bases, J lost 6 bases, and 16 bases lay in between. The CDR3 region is CASSSVQTRTNSPLHF. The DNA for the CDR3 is TGTGCCAGCAGCTCGGTGCAGACACGGACTAATTCACCCCTCCACTTT.

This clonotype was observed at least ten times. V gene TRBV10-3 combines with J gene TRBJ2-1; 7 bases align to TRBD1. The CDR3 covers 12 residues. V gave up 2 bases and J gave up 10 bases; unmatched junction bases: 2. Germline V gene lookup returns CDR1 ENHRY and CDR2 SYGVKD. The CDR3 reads CAISERGQEQFF. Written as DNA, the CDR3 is TGTGCCATCAGTGAGCGGGGACAGGAGCAGTTCTTC.

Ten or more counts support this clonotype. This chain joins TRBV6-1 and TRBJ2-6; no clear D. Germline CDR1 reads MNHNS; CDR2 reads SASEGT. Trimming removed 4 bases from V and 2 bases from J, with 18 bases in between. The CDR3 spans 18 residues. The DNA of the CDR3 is TGTGCCAGCAGTGTTCTAAGACGGATAATAACTGGGGCCAACGTCCTGACTTTC. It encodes CASSVLRRIITGANVLTF.

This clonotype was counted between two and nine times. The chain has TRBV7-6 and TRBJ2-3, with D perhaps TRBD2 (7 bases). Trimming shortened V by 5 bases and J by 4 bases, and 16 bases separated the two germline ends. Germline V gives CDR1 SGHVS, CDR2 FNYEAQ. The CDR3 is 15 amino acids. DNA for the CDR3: TGTGCCAGCAGCACGGGGGGCCCTCCGCCAGATACGCAGTATTTT. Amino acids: CASSTGGPPPDTQYF.

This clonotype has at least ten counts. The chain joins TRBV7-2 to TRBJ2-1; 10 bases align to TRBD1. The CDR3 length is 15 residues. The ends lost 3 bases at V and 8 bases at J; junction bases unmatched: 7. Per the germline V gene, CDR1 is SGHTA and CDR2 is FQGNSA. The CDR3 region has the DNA TGTGCCAGCAGCTTCTCCCACGGGACAGGGGATGAGCAGTTCTTC. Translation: CASSFSHGTGDEQFF.

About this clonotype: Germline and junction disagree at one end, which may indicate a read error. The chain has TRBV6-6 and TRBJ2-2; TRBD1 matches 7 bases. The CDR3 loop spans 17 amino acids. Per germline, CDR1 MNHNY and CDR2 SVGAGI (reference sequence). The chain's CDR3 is CVSSPYPGTVNTGELFF. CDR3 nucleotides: TGTGTCAGCAGCCCCTATCCCGGGACAGTTAACACCGGGGAGCTGTTTTTT.